This T cell receptor beta chain was recovered during a study of shared clonotypes between healthy human individuals. At the level of the study: A couple of women and three men aged 18 to 49 made up the donors. Regarding the study as a whole: Donor scarcity curtailed the genetic and exposure-history diversity represented herein.

The CDR3 runs 15 residues. CDR1 and CDR2 from the germline V gene are MDHEN and SYDVKM. V lost 5 bases and J lost 3; bases outside the gene matches: 6. This table comes from immunoSEQ multiplex PCR, and its TCRdb copy is limited to in-frame clones, with some not included. The sample comprises about 1.1 million clones, 75% to 80% of which are singletons, and more than 0.45% rests with the top ten. The table lists this clone with a count of one. Its antigen remains unidentified. The sequence was obtained from a man younger than 35 in good health. Some clones in this sample may be carry-over from other donors' samples. The sequencing sample was made of memory CD4+ T cells from PBMCs. As for subset: CD45RA-negative fraction. The genes are TRBV28 and TRBJ2-5, with 10 bases identical to TRBD1. CDR3 sequence reads: CASSPSGTGEETQYF. Written as DNA, the CDR3 is TGTGCCAGCAGTCCCTCCGGGACAGGGGAAGAGACCCAGTACTTC.